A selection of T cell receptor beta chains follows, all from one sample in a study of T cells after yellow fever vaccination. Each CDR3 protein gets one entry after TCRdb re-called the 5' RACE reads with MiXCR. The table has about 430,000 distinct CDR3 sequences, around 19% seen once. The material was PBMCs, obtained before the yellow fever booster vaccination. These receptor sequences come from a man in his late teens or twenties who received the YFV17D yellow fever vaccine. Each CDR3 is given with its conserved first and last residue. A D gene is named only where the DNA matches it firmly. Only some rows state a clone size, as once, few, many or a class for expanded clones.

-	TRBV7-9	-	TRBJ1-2	TGTGCCAGCAGCCCTCCGGGAGAAAGGGGCTACACCTTC	CASSPPGERGYTF
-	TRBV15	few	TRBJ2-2	TGTGCCACCAGCAGAGATCGGCAGAACACCGGGGAGCTGTTTTTT	CATSRDRQNTGELFF
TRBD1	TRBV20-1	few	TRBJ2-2	TGCAGTGCTTTCAGGGGGCTATCCGGGGAGCTGTTTTTT	CSAFRGLSGELFF
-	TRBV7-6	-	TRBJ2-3	TGTGCCAGCAGCGGTCCGGGACCCACAGATACGCAGTATTTT	CASSGPGPTDTQYF
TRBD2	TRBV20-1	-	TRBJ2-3	TGCAGTGCTACTAGCGGGGGGGGCACAGATACGCAGTATTTT	CSATSGGGTDTQYF
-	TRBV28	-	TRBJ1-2	TGTGCCAGCAGTTTTGGCTTTCATAGCCGCTATGGCTACACCTTC	CASSFGFHSRYGYTF
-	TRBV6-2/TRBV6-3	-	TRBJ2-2	TGTGCCAGCGGTCACACCGGGGAGCTGTTTTTT	CASGHTGELFF
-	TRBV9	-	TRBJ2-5	TGTGCCAGCGGTCCGGATCGGGAGACCCAGTACTTC	CASGPDRETQYF
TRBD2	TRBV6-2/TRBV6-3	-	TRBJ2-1	TGTGCCAGCAGCCGGAAGGGACTAGCGGTCTACAATGAGCAGTTCTTC	CASSRKGLAVYNEQFF
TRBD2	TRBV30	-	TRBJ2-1	TGTGCCTGGAGTGTGGTTGGTCTAGCGGGGGAGGTCAATGAGCAGTTCTTC	CAWSVVGLAGEVNEQFF
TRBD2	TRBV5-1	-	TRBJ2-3	TGCGCCAGCAGCTTGTGGGCTAGCGGGGGTCGAGATACGCAGTATTTT	CASSLWASGGRDTQYF
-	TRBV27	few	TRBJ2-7	TGTGCCAGCAGGCCAAGCGGCCTCATGGCCTACGAGCAGTACTTC	CASRPSGLMAYEQYF
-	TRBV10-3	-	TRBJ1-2	TGTGCCATCAGTGAGTCGGTTATTGTTTCAGCTAACTATGGCTACACCTTC	CAISESVIVSANYGYTF
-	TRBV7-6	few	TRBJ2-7	TGTGCCAGCAGCCCGAGCGGCCTTAGCTCCTACGAGCAGTACTTC	CASSPSGLSSYEQYF
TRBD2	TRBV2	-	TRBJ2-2	TGTGCCAGCAGTGAAGCGGGGGGGTGGAACACCGGGGAGCTGTTTTTT	CASSEAGGWNTGELFF
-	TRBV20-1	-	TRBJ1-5	TGCAGTGACCTAACGAAGAGTACCCGCCGTGGGGACACTTATCAGCCCCAGCATTTT	CSDLTKSTRRGDTYQPQHF
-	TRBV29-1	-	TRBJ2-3	TGCAGCGTCCGGGAGAGCACAGATACGCAGTATTTT	CSVRESTDTQYF
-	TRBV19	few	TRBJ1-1	TGTGCCAGTAGCCAGGGAGCAGGGAGGACTGAAGCTTTCTTT	CASSQGAGRTEAFF
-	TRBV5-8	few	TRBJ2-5	TGTGCCAGCAGCTTCGGGCAGCAAGAGACCCAGTACTTC	CASSFGQQETQYF
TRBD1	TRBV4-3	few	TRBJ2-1	TGCGCCAGCAGCCCCAGGGCAGGGGGCCACAATGAGCAGTTCTTC	CASSPRAGGHNEQFF
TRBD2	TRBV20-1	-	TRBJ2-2	TGCAGTGCTAGAAGCGGGGGGGCCACCGGGGAGCTGTTTTTT	CSARSGGATGELFF
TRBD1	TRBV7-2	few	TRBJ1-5	TGTGCCAGCAGCTCCGGGACAGGGGGAGACCAGCCCCAGCATTTT	CASSSGTGGDQPQHF
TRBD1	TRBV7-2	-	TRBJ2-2	TGTGCCAGCAGGCGGGCAGGGGGACCCACCGGGGAGCTGTTTTTT	CASRRAGGPTGELFF
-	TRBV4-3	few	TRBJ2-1	TGCGCCAGCAGCCAAGAAGCGATTGCAGGCAATGAGCAGTTCTTC	CASSQEAIAGNEQFF
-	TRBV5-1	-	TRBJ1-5	TGCGCCAGCAGCTCGGAGGGGGTTGGCAATCAGCCCCAGCATTTT	CASSSEGVGNQPQHF
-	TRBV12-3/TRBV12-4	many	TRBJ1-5	TGTGCCAGCGGCACAGGCGGCAATCAGCCCCAGCATTTT	CASGTGGNQPQHF
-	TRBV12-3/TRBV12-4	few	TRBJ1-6	TGTGCCAGCAGTGTACAGGGAGTTGGCTCACCCCTCCACTTT	CASSVQGVGSPLHF
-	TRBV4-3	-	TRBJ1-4	TGCGCCAGCAGCCAAGGAGGGGCAGGGACAAATGAAAAACTGTTTTTT	CASSQGGAGTNEKLFF
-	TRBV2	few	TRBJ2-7	TGTGCCAGCAGGCGGGACAGCAACTACGAGCAGTACTTC	CASRRDSNYEQYF
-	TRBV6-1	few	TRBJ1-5	TGTGCCAGCAGTCTCTACAGGGACGGCAATCAGCCCCAGCATTTT	CASSLYRDGNQPQHF
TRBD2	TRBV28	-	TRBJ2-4	TGTGCCAGCATCGGGGGGGCGTACAAAAACATTCAGTACTTC	CASIGGAYKNIQYF
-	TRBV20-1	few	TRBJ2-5	TGCAGTGCTACCAAGACGGAGAAAGGGACCCAGTACTTC	CSATKTEKGTQYF
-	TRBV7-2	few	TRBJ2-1	TGTGCCAGCAGCTTCAGGGGGGAATCCTACAATGAGCAGTTCTTC	CASSFRGESYNEQFF
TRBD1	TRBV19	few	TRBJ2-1	TGTGCCAGTAGTATCCGACAGGGGGCGCGAAATGAGCAGTTCTTC	CASSIRQGARNEQFF
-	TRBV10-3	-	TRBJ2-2	TGTGCCATCAGCGGCGCCGAGAACACCGGGGAGCTGTTTTTT	CAISGAENTGELFF
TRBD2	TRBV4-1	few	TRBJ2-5	TGCGCCAGCAGGTCGACTAGCGGGGGACAAGAGACCCAGTACTTC	CASRSTSGGQETQYF
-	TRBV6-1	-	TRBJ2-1	TGTGCCAGCAGTGAATTAGGTCTGGGTGAGCAGTTCTTC	CASSELGLGEQFF
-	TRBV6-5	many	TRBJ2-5	TGTGCCAGCAGTTACGGATCAACTGCAGGGTTGGAAGAGACCCAGTACTTC	CASSYGSTAGLEETQYF
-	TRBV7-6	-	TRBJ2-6	TGTGCCAGCAGCTTAAGCAACTCTGGGGCCAACGTCCTGACTTTC	CASSLSNSGANVLTF
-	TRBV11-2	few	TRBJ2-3	TGTGCCAGCAGCTCCTGGGGGGCGGCCAACACAGATACGCAGTATTTT	CASSSWGAANTDTQYF
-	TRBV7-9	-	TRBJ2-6	TGTGCCAGCAGCCCCCCGGGGGCAAGCTCTGGGGCCAACGTCCTGACTTTC	CASSPPGASSGANVLTF
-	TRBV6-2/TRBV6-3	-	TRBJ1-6	TGTGCCAGCAGTGGGACTGGAACACATAATTCACCCCTCCACTTT	CASSGTGTHNSPLHF
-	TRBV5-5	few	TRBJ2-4	TGTGCCAGCAGCAGCTCCGGGGCTCGCCAGTTGTTAGCCAAAAACATTCAGTACTTC	CASSSSGARQLLAKNIQYF
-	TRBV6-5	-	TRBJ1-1	TGTGCCAGCAGTTATGAACAGAGAAACACTGAAGCTTTCTTT	CASSYEQRNTEAFF
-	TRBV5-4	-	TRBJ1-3	TGTGCCAGCAGTAAGGGCCCCTCTGGAAACACCATATATTTT	CASSKGPSGNTIYF
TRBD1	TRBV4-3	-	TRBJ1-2	TGCGCCAGCAGTGAAAGTACAGGGGAGAACTATGGCTACACCTTC	CASSESTGENYGYTF
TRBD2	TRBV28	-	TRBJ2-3	TGTGCCAGCAGTTCGGCTAGCGGGGGACGCACAGATACGCAGTATTTT	CASSSASGGRTDTQYF
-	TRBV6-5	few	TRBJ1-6	TGTGCCAGCAGCGGACGGAGCTCACCCCTCCACTTT	CASSGRSSPLHF
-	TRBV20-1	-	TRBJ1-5	TGCAGTGCCGGACAGTCCAATCAGCCCCAGCATTTT	CSAGQSNQPQHF
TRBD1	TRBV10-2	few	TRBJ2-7	TGCGCCAGCAGTGTGGGACAGAAAGCCTACGAGCAGTACTTC	CASSVGQKAYEQYF
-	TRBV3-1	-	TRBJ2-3	TGTGCCAGCAGCCAACGCAGTTTGGCAGATACGCAGTATTTT	CASSQRSLADTQYF
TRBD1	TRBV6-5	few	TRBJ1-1	TGTGCCAGCAGTTACGGACAGGGGGACACTGAAGCTTTCTTT	CASSYGQGDTEAFF
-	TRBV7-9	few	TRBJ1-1	TGTGCCAGCACCTCGGGGGCCACTGAAGCTTTCTTT	CASTSGATEAFF
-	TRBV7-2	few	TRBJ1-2	TGTGCCAGCAGCTTAAGGACAGAGAACTATGGCTACACCTTC	CASSLRTENYGYTF
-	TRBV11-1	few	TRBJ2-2	TGTGCCAGCAGCCGGGGACGTACGAACACCGGGGAGCTGTTTTTT	CASSRGRTNTGELFF